These 27 T cell receptor beta chains were sequenced from one sample in a study of regulatory T cells in long-lasting Graves disease. CDR3 regions were amplified by Arm-PCR using iRepertoire HTBI primers to build TCR beta libraries. MiXCR, run by TCRdb on the multiplex PCR reads, gives a single entry per CDR3 protein. The sample has 510,000 or so distinct CDR3 sequences, about 11% seen once; the top ten hold 8% to 10%. Time point given: newly diagnosed GD, antithyroid drugs for less than 3 months. RNA from PBMCs was the source of the TCR library. Separately, the same data were catalogued under a study of T cells in Graves' hyperthyroidism and ophthalmopathy.

The sequencing used peripheral blood mononuclear cells (PBMCs), collected at new diagnosis, from a patient treated with antithyroid drugs. These receptors were collected from a woman aged 25 to 45 with Graves disease.

This clonotype was seen once. The chain links TRBV12-3 or TRBV12-4 to TRBJ2-1, with 14 bases lining up with TRBD2. Trimming removed 5 bases from V and 5 bases from J; junction bases left unmatched: 5. CDR3 size: 16 residues. The DNA for the CDR3 is TGTGCCAGCAGTCCGACTAGCGGGAGGGTGGACAATGAGCAGTTCTTC. Its protein product is CASSPTSGRVDNEQFF.

Many counts were recorded for this clonotype. J is TRBJ2-2 and V is TRBV7-8; TRBD2 agrees at 10 bases. Germline V lookup: CDR1 SGHVS, CDR2 FQNEAQ. The CDR3 is 18 amino acids. V lost 4 bases to trimming and J lost 5 bases; unmatched junction nucleotides: 13. The chain's CDR3 is CASSWTALAGEETGELFF. For the CDR3, the DNA is TGTGCCAGCAGCTGGACTGCGCTAGCGGGAGAGGAGACCGGGGAGCTGTTTTTT.

Worth noting for this clonotype: A much larger clone lies a single base off, so this may be a read error. V is TRBV3-1 and J is TRBJ1-6; a weak D match, TRBD1 (5 bases). CDR1 is LGHDT and CDR2 is YNNKEL in the germline V gene (reference sequence). The CDR3 has 16 residues. CDR3 amino acids: CASSQVRGPYNSPLQF. The CDR3 nucleotides read TGTGCCAGCAGCCAAGTGCGGGGCCCCTATAATTCACCCCTCCAGTTT.

The sample holds a few counts of this clonotype. This chain connects TRBV19 to TRBJ2-7; D perhaps matches TRBD1 (6 bases). The V gene lost 5 bases and the J gene lost 2 bases, with 13 bases spanning the gap. In germline, CDR1 is LNHDA, CDR2 SQIVND (reference sequence). The CDR3 runs 14 residues. The CDR3 is CASSPHRVAYEQYF. The CDR3 DNA is TGTGCCAGTAGTCCTCACAGGGTCGCCTACGAGCAGTACTTC.

This clonotype was counted at least ten times. The V call is TRBV28, the J call TRBJ2-6; D is unclear. V was clipped by 5 bases and J by 4 bases, with 12 bases between them. Germline values: CDR1 MDHEN, CDR2 SYDVKM. The CDR3 runs to 15 residues. DNA of the CDR3: TGTGCCAGCAGTAATTTGATCTCCGGGGCCAACGTCCTGACTTTC. Amino acids: CASSNLISGANVLTF.

The table lists this clonotype with many counts. V and J are TRBV5-1 and TRBJ2-3; D tentatively fits TRBD1 or TRBD2 (5 bases each). V was shortened by 2 bases and J by 5 bases, with 18 bases between the two germline ends. This CDR3 region has 16 residues. Per germline, CDR1 SGHRS and CDR2 YFSETQ. CDR3 sequence (DNA): TGCGCCAGCAGCTTCAATGGGGACCCCAGCGGAGATACGCAGTATTTT. Its translation: CASSFNGDPSGDTQYF. Full variable domain (remainder filled in from reference TRBV5-1 and TRBJ2-3): KAGVTQTPRYLIKTRGQQVTLSCSPISGHRSVSWYQQTPGQGLQFLFEYFSETQRNKGNFPGRFSGRQFSNSRSEMNVSTLELGDSALYLCASSFNGDPSGDTQYFGPGTRLTVL.

To note about this clonotype: This likely comes from a read error, as the CDR3 has no conserved phenylalanine or tryptophan at its end. The rearrangement uses TRBV6-1 and TRBJ2-7, with a tentative D call TRBD2 (6 bases). Germline loops: CDR1 MNHNS, CDR2 SASEGT. The CDR3 covers 14 residues. V lost 4 bases and J 9 bases, leaving 19 bases between the germline ends. DNA for the CDR3: TGTGCCAGCAGTGGAGAAGCGGGCCTCTTGGGGCAGTACCTC. Protein sequence: CASSGEAGLLGQYL.

This clonotype was counted ten times or more. The rearrangement uses TRBV28 and TRBJ1-1, with 7 bases identical to TRBD1. Germline V CDR1 and CDR2: MDHEN, SYDVKM. The junction had 11 bases not matched to a gene; V was cut back by 7 bases and J by 6 bases. CDR3 size: 14 residues. The CDR3 loop is CASTVGQWGAEAFF. CDR3 nucleotide sequence: TGTGCCAGCACCGTGGGACAGTGGGGTGCTGAAGCTTTCTTT.

The CDR3 sequence is CASSAGQGASYNEQFF. The CDR3 DNA is TGTGCCAGTAGTGCAGGACAGGGGGCCTCCTACAATGAGCAGTTCTTC. The rearrangement joins TRBV19 to TRBJ2-1; 11 bases map to TRBD1. The V and J ends lost 5 bases and 0 bases, in that order; junction bases with no gene match: 3. From germline, CDR1 is LNHDA and CDR2 SQIVND (reference sequence). The CDR3 is made up of 16 amino acids.

This clonotype was detected a few times. The chain links TRBV7-9 to TRBJ2-2; perhaps TRBD1 as D (5 bases). The CDR3 totals 15 residues. Germline V gene data show CDR1 as SEHNR and CDR2 as FQNEAQ (reference sequence). V was shortened by 3 bases and J by 3 bases, with 11 bases between the two germline ends. The CDR3 here is CASSFIVRDTGELFF. The CDR3 DNA is TGTGCCAGCAGCTTCATCGTCAGGGACACCGGGGAGCTGTTTTTT.

The chain couples TRBV6-5 to TRBJ1-1; unclear D gene. The germline gives CDR1 MNHEY, CDR2 SVGAGI. The V gene lost 1 base and the J gene lost 2 bases, with 5 bases spanning the gap. This CDR3 contains 13 residues. This CDR3 reads CASSYFDNTEAFF. CDR3 DNA sequence: TGTGCCAGCAGTTACTTCGACAACACTGAAGCTTTCTTT.

This clonotype occurred a few times. The chain is built from TRBV29-1 and TRBJ1-3; no reliable D call. The V gene lost 6 bases and the J gene lost 3 bases, with 9 bases spanning the gap. Germline lookup yields CDR1 SQVTM and CDR2 ANQGSEA. This CDR3 spans 12 amino acids. The CDR3 DNA sequence: TGCAGCGTCCGGACGGGTGGAAACACCATATATTTT. Its translation: CSVRTGGNTIYF.

Ten or more counts support this clonotype. The chain couples TRBV5-1 to TRBJ2-1; a possible D gene is TRBD2 (6 bases). CDR1 is SGHRS and CDR2 is YFSETQ in the germline V gene. CDR3 length: 14 residues. V lost 0 bases and J 9 bases, leaving 13 bases between the germline ends. CDR3 nucleotides: TGCGCCAGCAGCTTGGGCGGCGGGGTTAGTGAGCAGTTCTTC. Its protein is CASSLGGGVSEQFF.

This clonotype was seen repeatedly, ten times or more. The chain uses TRBV30 and TRBJ1-1; D is uncertain. The CDR3 consists of 13 residues. The germline V gene encodes CDR1 GTSNPN and CDR2 SVGIG (reference sequence). Trimming left V 1 base short and J 3 bases short, with 9 bases between. As DNA, the CDR3 is TGTGCCTGGAGTGGGCTGGAAGACACTGAAGCTTTCTTT. This gives the protein CAWSGLEDTEAFF.

This clonotype came up many times. The chain is built from TRBV6-5 and TRBJ2-2, with D hard to call. The CDR3 is 15 amino acids. V was cut by 2 bases and J by 2 bases, with 9 bases left in between. Germline V gene data show CDR1 as MNHEY and CDR2 as SVGAGI. The CDR3 sequence: CASSYGVGNTGELFF. The DNA of the CDR3 is TGTGCCAGCAGTTACGGGGTTGGCAACACCGGGGAGCTGTTTTTT.

This clonotype was counted many times. The rearrangement uses TRBV28 and TRBJ1-4; TRBD1 might be the D (6 bases). The CDR3 is 15 residues long. Germline V gives CDR1 MDHEN, CDR2 SYDVKM. The V end lost 6 bases, the J end lost 6 bases, and 17 bases lay between the germline ends. The CDR3 region has the DNA TGTGCCAGCAGGAAAGGGGGTCAGCTGGATGAAAAACTGTTTTTT. It specifies CASRKGGQLDEKLFF. Drawing the rest from reference TRBV28 and TRBJ1-4, the complete variable domain is DVKVTQSSRYLVKRTGEKVFLECVQDMDHENMFWYRQDPGLGLRLIYFSYDVKMKEKGDIPEGYSVSREKKERFSLILESASTNQTSMYLCASRKGGQLDEKLFFGSGTQLSVL.

This clonotype was seen a single time. The chain links TRBV30 to TRBJ2-3; 10 nucleotides match TRBD2. CDR1 is GTSNPN and CDR2 is SVGIG in the germline V gene (reference sequence). The V and J ends lost 1 base and 3 bases, in that order; junction bases with no gene match: 4. The CDR3 contains 15 residues. The CDR3 DNA is TGTGCCTGGAGTGCTAGCGGGAGTTCAACAGATACGCAGTATTTT. Translated: CAWSASGSSTDTQYF. Supplemented by reference TRBV30 and TRBJ2-3, the full variable domain reads SQTIHQWPATLVQPVGSPLSLECTVEGTSNPNLYWYRQAAGRGLQLLFYSVGIGQISSEVPQNLSASRPQDRQFILSSKKLLLSDSGFYLCAWSASGSSTDTQYFGPGTRLTVL.

This clonotype was seen ten or more times. The chain employs TRBV27 and TRBJ1-2, with unresolved D. There are 14 residues in the CDR3. Germline values: CDR1 MNHEY, CDR2 SMNVEV (reference sequence). The V end was cut by 4 bases, the J end by 3 bases, with 12 bases between. CDR3 DNA sequence: TGTGCCAGCAGTTCCTGGTCCGCAGACTATGGCTACACCTTC. Amino acid sequence: CASSSWSADYGYTF.

This clonotype appeared many times. This chain links TRBV7-2 with TRBJ2-4, with D tentatively TRBD1 or TRBD2 (6 bases each). CDR3 length equals 18 residues. CDR1 is SGHTA, CDR2 FQGNSA, per germline. The CDR3 DNA follows: TGTGGGGGGGCAGCTCACCTCGGACGGTCCAAAGCCAAAAACATTCAGTACTTC. Translation gives CGGAAHLGRSKAKNIQYF.

This clonotype showed up many times. This chain joins TRBV27 and TRBJ2-7; 8 nucleotides line up with TRBD2. CDR3 length equals 14 residues. V was pared by 1 base and J by 2 bases, with 1 base of the junction left unmatched. In germline, CDR1 is MNHEY, CDR2 SMNVEV (reference sequence). CDR3 residues: CASSLLTSAYEQYF. DNA of the CDR3: TGTGCCAGCAGTTTATTGACTAGCGCCTACGAGCAGTACTTC.

This clonotype was counted ten times or more. The V and J genes are TRBV28 and TRBJ2-7; TRBD1 aligns across 7 bases. The CDR3 is 16 residues long. In germline, CDR1 is MDHEN, CDR2 SYDVKM. Trimming at V came to 3 bases and at J to 10 bases, leaving 18 bases not matched to a gene. CDR3 DNA sequence: TGTGCCAGCAGTTTTAACCCTCGGACAGGCCGGGGAGCCCAGTACTTC. Translated, it gives CASSFNPRTGRGAQYF.

This clonotype was seen many times. The rearrangement links TRBV12-3 or TRBV12-4 to TRBJ2-1, with D perhaps assigned TRBD1 or TRBD2 (6 bases each). V was shortened by 3 bases and J by 8 bases, with 17 bases between the two germline ends. The CDR3 spans 15 residues. This chain's CDR3 is CASSFPGGPHYEQFF. The CDR3 bases are TGTGCCAGCAGTTTCCCCGGGGGCCCGCACTATGAGCAGTTCTTC.

This clonotype was observed many times. The J gene is TRBJ1-1, the V gene TRBV30; D not certain. V shed 2 bases and J shed 1 base, with 8 bases lying between them. Germline V gene lookup returns CDR1 GTSNPN and CDR2 SVGIG (reference sequence). The CDR3 is 13 residues long. CDR3 sequence reads: CAWSYAGNTEAFF. The DNA for the CDR3 is TGTGCCTGGAGTTACGCAGGGAACACTGAAGCTTTCTTT.

J is TRBJ2-3 and V is TRBV4-3; 8 nucleotides line up with TRBD2. Per germline, CDR1 LGHNA and CDR2 YSLEER. With 8 bases clipped from V and 2 bases from J, the junction kept 6 bases outside the gene matches. The CDR3 runs to 14 residues. CDR3 in DNA: TGCGCCAGCGCCAAAGCGGGAGTCACAGATACGCAGTATTTT. It specifies CASAKAGVTDTQYF.

This clonotype was recorded only once. A far larger clone differs by one base, so this is likely a read error. V usage is TRBV11-2 and J usage is TRBJ2-5; 7 bases line up with TRBD1. The DNA matches TRBJ2-1 better at its end, which makes the J call doubtful. Germline-derived CDR1 and CDR2 are SGHAT and FQNNGV. This CDR3 contains 15 residues. Written as DNA, the CDR3 is TGTGCCAGCCGCCCAGGGGGTCAGGGAAGGAATGAGCAGTTCTTC. Its protein product is CASRPGGQGRNEQFF.

This clonotype was recorded at least ten times. The CDR3, as DNA: TGCAGCGTTGCTGCTCTAGCAAGGAATTCCAATGAGCAGTTCTTC. Its protein is CSVAALARNSNEQFF. The gene calls are TRBV29-1 and TRBJ2-1, with D tentatively TRBD2 (5 bases). Trimming stripped 4 bases from V and 6 bases from J, with 19 bases between. This CDR3 comprises 15 residues. Germline loops: CDR1 SQVTM, CDR2 ANQGSEA.

This clonotype was picked up many times. The rearrangement uses TRBV18 and TRBJ2-7; 10 bases agree with TRBD1. From germline, CDR1 is KGHSH and CDR2 LQKENI. This CDR3 contains 15 residues. Unmatched junction bases numbered 5, after V lost 0 bases and J lost 6 bases. CDR3 sequence (DNA): TGTGCCAGCTCACCACCCGGGACAGGGGTGGGCGAGCAGTACTTC. Translating gives CASSPPGTGVGEQYF.